Below are 6 T cell receptor beta chains sequenced from a single sample in a study of T cells in localized non-small cell lung cancer. TCRdb's copy holds only in-frame clones and misses some; the assay was immunoSEQ multiplex PCR. This table has about 76,000 clones, approximately 84% appearing once. Source: peripheral blood, taken before any cancer treatment. These receptors were taken from a female donor over 55 with stage I lung adenocarcinoma.

This clone is a singleton in its sample. V and J are TRBV21-1 and TRBJ2-7; TRBD2, as called in the table, went unchecked against the DNA. TRBV21-1 is designated a pseudogene. CDR3 size: 13 residues. This CDR3 is CANREGGGYEQYF. CDR3 DNA: TGTGCCAACCGCGAGGGGGGGGGCTACGAGCAGTACTTC.

V gene TRBV7-3 combines with J gene TRBJ2-1, with 9 bases that match TRBD2. Trimming cost V 4 bases and J 0 bases; bases outside gene matches: 10. The length of the CDR3 is 18 residues. Germline lookup yields CDR1 SGHTA and CDR2 FQGTGA. The CDR3 DNA reads TGTGCCAGCAGCTCTTCAGCGGGAGGATTAGTCTCCTACAATGAGCAGTTCTTC. Protein sequence: CASSSSAGGLVSYNEQFF.

V and J are TRBV19 and TRBJ2-3; D remains unclear. The CDR3 is made up of 14 amino acids. Trimming shortened V by 0 bases and J by 1 base, and 5 bases separated the two germline ends. From germline, CDR1 is LNHDA and CDR2 SQIVND (reference sequence). CDR3 in amino acids: CASSIESRTDTQYF. The CDR3 bases are TGTGCCAGTAGTATAGAGAGTCGCACAGATACGCAGTATTTT.

Here the CDR3 DNA reads TGTGCCAGCAGCTTTTGGACTAGCGGGACTCAGGGGTATTTT. This encodes CASSFWTSGTQGYF. The chain is built from TRBV7-3 and TRBJ2-3, with 12 nucleotides matching TRBD2. Per the germline V gene, CDR1 is SGHTA and CDR2 is FQGTGA. The CDR3 is made up of 14 amino acids. The ends lost 3 bases at V and 14 bases at J; junction bases unmatched: 9.

The chain employs TRBV6-5 and TRBJ2-5; D not resolved. The CDR3 runs 15 residues. The V gene's germline CDR1 is MNHEY and CDR2 SVGAGI. The germline V and J ends were trimmed by 4 bases and 5 bases, with 17 bases remaining between them. CDR3 protein: CASSSPGQTRETQYF. CDR3 nucleotide sequence: TGTGCCAGCAGTTCCCCGGGCCAAACAAGGGAGACCCAGTACTTC.

This chain joins TRBV10-1 and TRBJ2-2; the match to TRBD2 covers 12 bases. Per germline, CDR1 WNHNN and CDR2 SYGVQD (reference sequence). V gave up 6 bases and J gave up 5 bases; unmatched junction bases: 4. CDR3 length equals 15 residues. CDR3 sequence reads: CASRPGTSGTGELFF. Written as DNA, the CDR3 is TGCGCCAGCAGGCCCGGGACTAGCGGGACCGGGGAGCTGTTTTTT.